This T cell receptor (beta chain) was recorded in a study of CD8+CD57+ T cells in acquired aplastic anemia. Study-level background: 3.2 ug was the average amount of DNA from sorted CD4+ and CD8+ cells.

V was pared by 4 bases and J by 4 bases, with 2 bases of the junction left unmatched. This CDR3 is built from 13 residues. Germline CDR1 reads SQVTM; CDR2 reads ANQGSEA. Details on this clonotype: The antigen is undetermined.

Findings of the study overall: CD8+ Simpson's diversity did not differ significantly between patients and controls. Patients had roughly 30 CD8+ CDR3 sequences in common with controls (the shared set).

The study profiled TCR beta VDJ and CDR3 using genomic DNA as template. Each CDR3 protein is one row after TCRdb ran MiXCR on the reads. The sample comprises approximately 150,000 distinct CDR3 sequences, over 40% of which are singletons, and about 2.9% rests with the top ten. The sequenced patients had an expansion of CD8+CD57+ cells seen by flow cytometry. No patient had been given any therapy when blood was sampled. The sequenced sample was sorted CD4+, CD8+, or CD8+CD57+ T cells (not recorded which) from PBMCs. The clonotype comes from a human donor with aplastic anemia. This chain uses TRBV29-1 with TRBJ2-5, with 11 bases identical to TRBD1. CDR3 sequence reads: CSVGGTGGETQYF. In DNA, the CDR3 is TGCAGCGTTGGGGGGACAGGGGGAGAGACCCAGTACTTC.